This T cell receptor (beta chain) was observed in a study of blood T cell repertoires in COVID-19 (dated by TCRdb to about 2020). Background on the whole study: Collaborator samples came from the United States, Italy and Spain and covered acute and convalescent phases of COVID-19. The material from the prospective study consisted of cDNA or gDNA derived from T cells, B-cell-depleted T cells, or PBMCs. Subjects who had been exposed to COVID-19, were actively infected with it, or had recovered from it provided the deeply sampled blood TCRbeta repertoires that made up the dataset. The repertoires were made available in a free public database intended to serve as a resource for research on the immune response to SARS-CoV-2. The samples were drawn from two sources: the first 160 participants of the ongoing ImmuneRACE study, and over 950 subjects contributed by 6 global collaborators. The sample metadata nearly always contained a de-identified subject ID, COVID-19 status, age in years and sex. HLA class I and class II types, where available, came from metadata supplied by the sample provider rather than from assay-based typing.

The germline V gene (reference sequence) supplies CDR1 SGHNT and CDR2 YYREEE. The junction shows trimming of 3 bases on V and 7 bases on J, and the gene matches do not reach 13 bases of it. Including cysteine and phenylalanine, the CDR3 has 17 amino acids. The entry retains the CDR3 DNA only, 51 bases that are in frame from base 1. TCRbeta CDR3 regions were amplified from genomic DNA by means of the immunoSEQ Assay, a bias-controlled multiplex PCR. Per the source publication's procedure: Within the assay, amplification of reference gene primers was used to estimate how many nucleated cells each sample contained. To quantify the absolute abundance of each unique TCRbeta CDR3 rearrangement, sequence reads were collapsed and filtered. For each sample, productive Simpson clonality was calculated as the square root of Simpson's diversity index across productive rearrangements. The source is immuneACCESS, and TCRdb retained only in-frame sequences with V and J called. Part of the clones is not carried over; for the studies checked, unresolved V genes explain less than half of this, and the remainder is unexplained. V and J calls and clone size are as listed in that table; D and trimming were resolved from the DNA. For this sample there are 45,000 to 65,000 clones; 85% to 90% appear just once. The ten most abundant clones make up around 5% of the sample.

General study outcomes and caveats: How much clinical and demographic metadata was included differed by source and by participant, and the metadata was provided uncurated.

The collaborating institutions used their own protocols to collect whole blood in K2EDTA tubes. For TCRbeta analysis, collaborators shipped samples in one of three forms: frozen whole blood, isolated PBMCs, or DNA extracted from either of those sample types. Of note for this clone: No antigen is known for it. No clone much larger than this one lies a single base away; base qualities are absent.

The sequenced sample was peripheral blood. The clonotype was recovered from a man between 60 and 70 years old with active COVID-19. The V gene is TRBV5-4 and the J gene is TRBJ1-4, with 9 bases matching TRBD1. The DNA is TGTGCCAGCAGCTGGATCACAGGGGGCCGTTCGGGTGAAAAACTGTTTTTT. Its protein product is CASSWITGGRSGEKLFF.